This TCR beta chain comes out of a study of blood T cell repertoires in COVID-19. Study information: COVID-19 samples from acute and convalescent phases originated in the United States, Italy and Spain. Sources were T cells, B-cell-depleted T cells, or PBMCs; the material itself was cDNA or gDNA.

The V and J ends lost 7 bases and 0 bases respectively, with 12 bases between them. This CDR3 spans 14 amino acids. CDR1 and CDR2 from the germline V gene are MNHEY and SVGAGI. Sequencing used immunoSEQ multiplex PCR; TCRdb keeps in-frame clones, though not all of them. This table holds a few hundred thousand clones, around 88% found once. The specimen was peripheral blood. The sequence derives from a woman in her 50s with acute or convalescent COVID-19. V is TRBV6-5 and J is TRBJ1-1; D is unclear. CDR3 nucleotides: TGTGCCAGCACCCCCTCCGGGATGAACACTGAAGCTTTCTTT. This codes for CASTPSGMNTEAFF.